These T cell receptor beta chains were read from a single sample in a study of PD-L1 blockade in urothelial cancer. Generated by immunoSEQ multiplex PCR, the TCRdb table keeps only in-frame clones and is missing some. In the table there are tens of thousands of clones, 90% to 95% of which are singletons. The sequencing here drew on PBMCs, taken around atezolizumab (anti-PD-L1) treatment. The receptors were gathered from a man aged 55 to 70 with urothelial cancer. Each CDR3 is given with its conserved first and last residue. The D gene is left open where the match is weak. Clone size, where shown, is once, few, many, or a class for clones that have expanded.

v_gene: TRBV19
d_gene: .
abundance: once
j_gene: TRBJ2-2
CDR3nt: TGTGCCAGTAGTATAGTTGCCCAGGGTCCCGGGGAGCTGTTTTTT
CDR3aa: CASSIVAQGPGELFF

v_gene: TRBV4-2
d_gene: .
abundance: .
j_gene: TRBJ1-1
CDR3nt: TGTGCCAGCAGCCAAGCCCCCTCCCCCTCCGAAGAGGCTTTCTTT
CDR3aa: CASSQAPSPSEEAFF

v_gene: TRBV5-1
d_gene: TRBD2
abundance: .
j_gene: TRBJ2-1
CDR3nt: TGCGCCAGCAGCCGCGGGACAAGCGGGAGCTCCTACAATGAGCAGTTCTTC
CDR3aa: CASSRGTSGSSYNEQFF

v_gene: TRBV29-1
d_gene: .
abundance: .
j_gene: TRBJ2-3
CDR3nt: TGCAGCGTTCCTACTAGGGCAGCTAGCACAGATACGCAGTATTTT
CDR3aa: CSVPTRAASTDTQYF

v_gene: TRBV5-4
d_gene: TRBD1
abundance: .
j_gene: TRBJ1-1
CDR3nt: TGTGCCAGCAGTCGCGGGACAGACATGAACACTGAAGCTTTCTTT
CDR3aa: CASSRGTDMNTEAFF

v_gene: TRBV5-1
d_gene: .
abundance: .
j_gene: TRBJ2-1
CDR3nt: TGCGCCAGCAGCGAAGAACCTAGGTCCTACAATGAGCAGTTCTTC
CDR3aa: CASSEEPRSYNEQFF

v_gene: TRBV6-5
d_gene: TRBD1
abundance: few
j_gene: TRBJ2-1
CDR3nt: TGTGCCAGCAGCCCTGCCGGGACAGGGATCTATGAGCAGTTCTTC
CDR3aa: CASSPAGTGIYEQFF

v_gene: TRBV10-3
d_gene: .
abundance: .
j_gene: TRBJ2-1
CDR3nt: TGTGCCATCAGTAGACAGGGAGGATCCTACAATGAGCAGTTCTTC
CDR3aa: CAISRQGGSYNEQFF

v_gene: TRBV4-1
d_gene: TRBD2
abundance: .
j_gene: TRBJ2-4
CDR3nt: TGCGCCAGCAGCCAAGTCCGAGCGGGGCTAGCCAAAAACATTCAGTACTTC
CDR3aa: CASSQVRAGLAKNIQYF

v_gene: TRBV7-3
d_gene: .
abundance: once
j_gene: TRBJ2-3
CDR3nt: TGTGCCAGCAGCTCCGGACAGTTAGATACGCAGTATTTT
CDR3aa: CASSSGQLDTQYF

v_gene: TRBV5-8
d_gene: .
abundance: .
j_gene: TRBJ1-3
CDR3nt: TGTGCCAGCGGAACTAGGGACATTGGAAACACCATATATTTT
CDR3aa: CASGTRDIGNTIYF

v_gene: TRBV2
d_gene: TRBD2
abundance: .
j_gene: TRBJ2-3
CDR3nt: TGTGCCATCCCAAGCGGGGGAGGCACAGATACGCAGTATTTT
CDR3aa: CAIPSGGGTDTQYF

v_gene: TRBV7-2
d_gene: TRBD1
abundance: .
j_gene: TRBJ2-7
CDR3nt: TGTGCCAGTATAGGACAGGGAGGCCACGAGCAGTACTTC
CDR3aa: CASIGQGGHEQYF

v_gene: TRBV5-1
d_gene: TRBD2
abundance: .
j_gene: TRBJ2-1
CDR3nt: TGCGCCAGCAGCTTGCTGGCTAGCGGGGACAATGAGCAGTTCTTC
CDR3aa: CASSLLASGDNEQFF

v_gene: TRBV2
d_gene: .
abundance: .
j_gene: TRBJ2-5
CDR3nt: TGTGCCAGGGCGGGGGCCCAAGAGACCCAGTACTTC
CDR3aa: CARAGAQETQYF

v_gene: TRBV7-2
d_gene: TRBD2
abundance: .
j_gene: TRBJ2-5
CDR3nt: TGTGCCAGCAGCCAGAGCGGGAGGTTGGAGACCCAGTACTTC
CDR3aa: CASSQSGRLETQYF

v_gene: TRBV7-2
d_gene: .
abundance: .
j_gene: TRBJ1-5
CDR3nt: TGTGCCAGCAGCTTAGATTGGGACAAGCCCCAGCATTTT
CDR3aa: CASSLDWDKPQHF

v_gene: TRBV7-9
d_gene: TRBD1
abundance: once
j_gene: TRBJ1-2
CDR3nt: TGTGCCAGCAGCGGACCAGGGGGCGACGGCTACACCTTC
CDR3aa: CASSGPGGDGYTF

v_gene: TRBV2
d_gene: TRBD2
abundance: few
j_gene: TRBJ2-3
CDR3nt: TGTGCCAGCAGTCGGACAGCGGGAGTCCCAGATACGCAGTATTTT
CDR3aa: CASSRTAGVPDTQYF